This T cell receptor beta chain came from a study of Graves' ophthalmopathy and Graves' hyperthyroidism (dated by TCRdb to between 2018 and 2020). Some background on the complete study: Peripheral blood samples were taken at the time of initial diagnosis, before any treatment was given. The study used signatures of the TCR beta repertoire to tell Graves' ophthalmopathy apart from Graves' hyperthyroidism and to predict which patients would progress to ophthalmopathy. In total, 120 to 150 blood samples were TCR-sequenced: 40 to 45 ophthalmopathy, 80 or so hyperthyroidism and roughly 17 hyperthyroidism-to-ophthalmopathy patients. To explore V-J signatures that separate ophthalmopathy from hyperthyroidism, a discovery set of about a hundred patients was enrolled, consisting of more than 40 with ophthalmopathy and fewer than 60 with stable hyperthyroidism. An independent validation cohort was composed of approximately 19 hyperthyroidism patients and roughly 16 patients who later progressed from hyperthyroidism to ophthalmopathy. In five or six hyperthyroidism patients, the T-cell repertoire of thyroid tissue was compared with the T-cell repertoire of blood. Following sampling, methimazole starting at 30 mg daily was administered to hyperthyroidism patients, and high-dose intravenous methylprednisolone was administered to ophthalmopathy patients. The roughly 94 discovery patients were randomly split 7:3 into training and test sets.

Hyperthyroidism was considered stable if no progression to ophthalmopathy occurred within 18 months of follow-up. The hyperthyroidism patients were 18 to 65 years old and newly diagnosed, with a disease duration of less than 2 months. Patients were excluded if they had other autoimmune diseases, uncontrolled infections, pregnancy or lactation. Clinical symptoms, serum thyroxine, TRAb, thyroid ultrasound and orbital computed tomography formed the basis of the diagnosis. Ficoll-Paque density gradient centrifugation was used to isolate PBMCs from about 10 ml of fresh peripheral blood. Total RNA was extracted with Trizol reagent and quality-checked on an Agilent 2100 Bioanalyzer. Notes on this clonotype: Its binding antigen is unknown. Per-nucleotide qualities are absent, and no much larger clonotype sits a single base away.

For repertoire sequencing, the TCR beta CDR3 regions were amplified from RNA transcripts. HTBI primers and the Qiagen OneStep RT-PCR kit were used in a first-round RT-PCR, which was followed by a second-round multiplex PCR, size selection and purification. Libraries were sequenced paired-end with 100 bp reads on an Illumina HiSeq2000. Under the source paper's analysis protocol: Reads were processed with SOAPnuke, discarding reads with adapters, uncalled bases, mean Phred below 15, or no exact constant-primer or identifier match. COPE v1.2.5 was used to merge high-quality paired reads. Each unique nucleotide sequence was defined as a clonotype, and clonotypes were aligned to IMGT TRB V, D and J references with MiTCR v1.1. Analysis was restricted to V-J combinations with a frequency above 0.0001, which covered approximately 99% of repertoires. For each V-J combination, a TCR clonal expansion and chaos score was defined as F50 clonal expansion divided by the chaos observed in the TCRdist matrix. Welch's t-statistics and random forest were used to narrow the features down to over ten V-J combinations, which were then fed into a naive Bayes classifier. Thyroid-blood repertoire similarity was quantified with the Morisita-Horn index. TCRdb ran its own pipeline on the public reads, namely fastp trimming at Q25 and MiXCR clone calling, and kept in-frame beta chains. Every distinct CDR3 protein forms one entry, paired with its most common genes and DNA. V and J calls and clone size were set by TCRdb, not the authors. The sample profile shows over 500,000 distinct CDR3 sequences; about a fifth of them were found once. The ten biggest clones cover around 6.9% of the sample.

The paper as a whole reports these results and caveats: No statistical method was used to set the sample size in advance, and the investigators knew which group each participant was assigned to. Most of the expanded thyroid clonotypes with a frequency above 0.001 were also detected in blood, and it was suggested that the thyroid immune response may be reflected by blood repertoires. Ophthalmopathy was separated from stable hyperthyroidism by the 13-signature model with more than 85% sensitivity and about 83% specificity in cross-validation and with 80%/75% in the test set. In validation, the model predicted ophthalmopathy progression with more than 70% sensitivity and roughly 78% specificity; fewer than 15 predicted patients were CT-confirmed with GO in a median of around 6 months.

The sequenced sample consisted of peripheral blood. The clonotype comes from a woman younger than 30 with stable Graves' hyperthyroidism. Some clones in this sample may be carry-over from other donors' samples. Donor details come from another sample of the same person, matched by shared clones.

The nucleotides read TGCAGTGCCCCGGGACTCAATCAGCCCCAGCATTTT. Translation gives CSAPGLNQPQHF. The sequence links TRBV20-1 to TRBJ1-5; a weak D assignment points to TRBD1 (5 bases agree). There are 12 amino acids in the CDR3, from cysteine to phenylalanine inclusive. Only the CDR3 part of the read is kept: 36 bases, read in frame from the first base. CDR1 DFQATT and CDR2 SNEGSKA were looked up in the germline V gene (reference sequence). V gives up 6 bases and J gives up 3 bases, and the segment between their germline ends measures 9 bases.